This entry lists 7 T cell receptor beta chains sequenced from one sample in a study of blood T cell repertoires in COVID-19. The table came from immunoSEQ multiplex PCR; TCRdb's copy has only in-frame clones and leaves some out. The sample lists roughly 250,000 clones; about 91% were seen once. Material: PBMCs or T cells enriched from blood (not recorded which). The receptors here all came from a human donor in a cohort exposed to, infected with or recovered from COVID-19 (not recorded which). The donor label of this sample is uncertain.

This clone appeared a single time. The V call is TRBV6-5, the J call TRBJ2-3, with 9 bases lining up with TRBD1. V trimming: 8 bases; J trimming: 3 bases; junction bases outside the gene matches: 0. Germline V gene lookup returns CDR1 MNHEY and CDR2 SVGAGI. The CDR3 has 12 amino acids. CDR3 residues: CASGQGTDTQYF. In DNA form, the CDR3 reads TGTGCCAGCGGACAGGGGACAGATACGCAGTATTTT.

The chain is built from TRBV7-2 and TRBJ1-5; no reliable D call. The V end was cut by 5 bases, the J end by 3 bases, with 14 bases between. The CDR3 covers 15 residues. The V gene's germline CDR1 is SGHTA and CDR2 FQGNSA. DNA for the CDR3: TGTGCCAGCAGCCGTGGCCCTCTTGACAATCAGCCCCAGCATTTT. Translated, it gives CASSRGPLDNQPQHF. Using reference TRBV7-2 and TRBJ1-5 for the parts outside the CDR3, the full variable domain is GAGVSQSPSNKVTEKGKDVELRCDPISGHTALYWYRQSLGQGLEFLIYFQGNSAPDKSGLPSDRFSAERTGGSVSTLTIQRTQQEDSAVYLCASSRGPLDNQPQHFGDGTRLSIL.

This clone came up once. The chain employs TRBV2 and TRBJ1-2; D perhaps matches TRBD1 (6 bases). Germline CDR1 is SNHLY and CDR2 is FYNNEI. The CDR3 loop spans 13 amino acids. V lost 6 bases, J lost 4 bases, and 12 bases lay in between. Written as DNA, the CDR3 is TGTGCCAGCAGGCCCCGGGACACCTATGGCTACACCTTC. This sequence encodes CASRPRDTYGYTF.

CDR3: CASSIGSPDIQYF. The CDR3 DNA sequence: TGTGCCAGTAGTATCGGGAGCCCGGACATTCAGTACTTC. This rearrangement joins TRBV19 to TRBJ2-4, with D possibly being TRBD2 (6 bases). CDR3 length: 13 residues. V was clipped by 3 bases and J by 8 bases, with 11 bases between them. Germline V gene data show CDR1 as LNHDA and CDR2 as SQIVND (reference sequence).

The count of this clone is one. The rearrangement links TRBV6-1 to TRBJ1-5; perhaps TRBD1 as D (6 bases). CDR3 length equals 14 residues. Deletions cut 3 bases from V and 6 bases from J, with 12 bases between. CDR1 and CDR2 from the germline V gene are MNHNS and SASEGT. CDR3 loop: CASSEGAASQPQHF. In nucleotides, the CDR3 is TGTGCCAGCAGTGAGGGGGCAGCTTCTCAGCCCCAGCATTTT.

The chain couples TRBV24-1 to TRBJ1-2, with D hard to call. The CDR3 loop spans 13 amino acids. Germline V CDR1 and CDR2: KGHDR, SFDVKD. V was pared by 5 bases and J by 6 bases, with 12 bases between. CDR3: CATSGKQSNGYTF. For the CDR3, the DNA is TGTGCCACCAGTGGGAAACAGAGCAATGGCTACACCTTC.

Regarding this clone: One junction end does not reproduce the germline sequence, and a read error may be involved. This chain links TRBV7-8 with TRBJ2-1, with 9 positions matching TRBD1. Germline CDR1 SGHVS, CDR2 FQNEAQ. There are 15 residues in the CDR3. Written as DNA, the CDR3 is TGTGCCAGCAGGGCAGGACAGGGGTCCTTCAATGAGCAGTTCTTC. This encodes CASRAGQGSFNEQFF.